The text below deals with one TCR beta chain. The antigen is undetermined. These data are taken from a study of Ad26.COV2.S vaccination and SARS-CoV-2 variants. Study in general: Donor got 5x10^10 or 1x10^11 viral particles of Ad26.COV2.S.

This CDR3 is built from 14 residues. The V end was cut by 6 bases, the J end by 0 bases, with 9 bases between. Germline-derived CDR1 and CDR2 are LNHDA and SQIVND (reference sequence). Study results and limitations: Quantification of TCR breadth and depth may have yielded underestimates of total T cell responses.

Described treatment: some 20 received Ad26.COV2.S at low or high dose, single or two shots; about 5 received placebo; per-sample allocation not given. Specimens were obtained on day 63 following the first vaccine or placebo injection. Donor was an adult aged 18-55 years in Boston. Clones were sequenced by immunoSEQ multiplex PCR, and TCRdb holds only the in-frame ones, with some missing. The data hold 360,000 or so clones, with around 87% observed a single time. The sequenced sample was peripheral blood, obtained in a trial of Ad26.COV2.S vaccine versus placebo. This clonotype was obtained from a person aged 18-65 years who received the Ad26.COV2.S COVID-19 vaccine or a placebo. The chain joins TRBV19 to TRBJ2-1, with a weak D call TRBD2 (5 bases). This chain's CDR3 is CASRHGSSYNEQFF. DNA for the CDR3: TGTGCCAGTAGACATGGGAGCTCCTACAATGAGCAGTTCTTC. Full variable domain (missing parts from reference TRBV19 and TRBJ2-1): DGGITQSPKYLFRKEGQNVTLSCEQNLNHDAMYWYRQDPGQGLRLIYYSQIVNDFQKGDIAEGYSVSREKKESFPLTVTSAQKNPTAFYLCASRHGSSYNEQFFGPGTRLTVL.